The 2 T cell receptor beta chains below all came from one sample that was sequenced in a study of T-cell memory formation after mild COVID-19. TCRdb independently ran MiXCR on the 5' RACE reads; one entry per CDR3 protein. The sample lists 450,000 or so distinct CDR3 sequences, about 19% occurring once. Sequences were obtained from PBMCs or a T cell subset sorted from them (not recorded which). These receptor sequences come from an adult woman who had mild COVID-19 (a few samples of this study predate the infection). Cell type and time point are not known.

This clonotype occurred a few times. The rearrangement joins TRBV5-1 to TRBJ2-7; 7 bases match TRBD2. The CDR3 contains 14 residues. Germline lookup yields CDR1 SGHRS and CDR2 YFSETQ. After removal of 1 base from V and 2 bases from J, the junction contained 3 bases not matched to a gene. CDR3 residues: CASSLTSGAYEQYF. DNA for the CDR3: TGCGCCAGCAGCTTGACCAGCGGGGCCTACGAGCAGTACTTC.

The V gene is TRBV20-1, the J gene TRBJ2-1, with D possibly TRBD2 on 6 matching bases. This CDR3 is built from 14 residues. Germline CDR1 DFQATT, CDR2 SNEGSKA (reference sequence). Trimming took off 5 bases at V and 3 bases at J, with 14 bases between the two ends. CDR3 nucleotides: TGCAGTGCTGCCCCGGGTAGCGGCTACAATGAGCAGTTCTTC. Amino acid sequence: CSAAPGSGYNEQFF.